These T cell receptor beta chains were read from a single sample in a study of blood T cell repertoires in COVID-19. The data were produced by immunoSEQ multiplex PCR, yet TCRdb's version contains in-frame clones alone and is incomplete. The data contain hundreds of thousands of clones, approximately 85% of them singletons. Sequences were obtained from PBMCs or T cells enriched from blood (not recorded which). The receptors come from a young woman who had recovered from COVID-19. Both conserved end residues are trimmed from each CDR3. D genes are given only for firm matches.

TRBJ1-4 | TRBV7-2 | . | ASSLAPGDSEKLF
TRBJ1-5 | TRBV6-5 | . | ASREAGGNQPQH
TRBJ2-3 | TRBV11-3 | TRBD2 | ASSSRTSGLTDTQY
TRBJ2-3 | TRBV27 | . | ASSFIPSTDTQY
TRBJ1-6 | TRBV5-1 | . | ASSLRSFSINSPLH
TRBJ2-5 | TRBV6-6 | TRBD2 | ASSSAAGVLETQY
TRBJ1-3 | TRBV30 | . | AWSVLGVQSGNTIY
TRBJ2-3 | TRBV9 | . | ASGFGAGTVITDTQY
TRBJ1-4 | TRBV9 | . | ASSPPQEEKLF
TRBJ2-3 | TRBV5-4 | TRBD1 | ASSTRQGASDTQY
TRBJ1-2 | TRBV7-2 | TRBD1 | ASSSEYRGRYGYT
TRBJ1-1 | TRBV28 | . | ASSLPIEAEAF
TRBJ2-2 | TRBV27 | TRBD2 | ASSSSGRAGELF
TRBJ2-1 | TRBV18 | . | ASSFQISYNEQF
TRBJ2-7 | TRBV19 | . | ASSIDLPTREQY
TRBJ2-5 | TRBV27 | . | ASSSRGFQETQY
TRBJ2-7 | TRBV7-2 | TRBD1 | ASSSRDRAPYEQY
TRBJ1-5 | TRBV7-8 | TRBD1 | ASSLGQGGQPQH
TRBJ1-1 | TRBV27 | TRBD1 | ASSTGGKTEAF
TRBJ2-2 | TRBV9 | TRBD1 | ASSEPLQTGALTGELF
TRBJ2-7 | TRBV5-1 | TRBD2 | ASSLAQRGSYEQY
TRBJ2-7 | TRBV6-5 | TRBD1 | ASKLTGGASYEQY
TRBJ1-1 | TRBV18 | TRBD1 | ASSPKWDRAEAF
TRBJ1-2 | TRBV9 | . | ASSPTTNYGYT
TRBJ1-2 | TRBV9 | . | ASYAAREGRDGYT
TRBJ2-1 | TRBV27 | TRBD1 | ASRDRAFYNEQF
TRBJ2-2 | TRBV2 | TRBD2 | ASRSTSGGFGELF
TRBJ1-1 | TRBV25-1 | . | ASSDPHEATGDEAF
TRBJ1-2 | TRBV27 | . | ASSDRGKGGYT
TRBJ2-5 | TRBV13 | TRBD2 | ASSIGLAPQTQY
TRBJ1-1 | TRBV18 | TRBD1 | ASSPSTGMNTEAF
TRBJ1-1 | TRBV18 | TRBD1 | ASSPLPMTGVDTEAF
TRBJ2-5 | TRBV10-3 | . | AIKSGQEETQY
TRBJ1-3 | TRBV6-6 | TRBD1 | ASRPRGLVTGNTIY
TRBJ2-7 | TRBV11-2 | . | ASSLQGKKNEQY
TRBJ1-2 | TRBV2 | . | ASSDRGGYYGYT
TRBJ1-2 | TRBV15 | TRBD1 | ATSALTGERGYT
TRBJ1-2 | TRBV6-2/TRBV6-3 | . | ASSYNLYGYT
TRBJ2-7 | TRBV28 | TRBD1 | ASSPSGQGYEQY
TRBJ2-2 | TRBV7-9 | TRBD2 | ASSGGTSGNTGELF
TRBJ1-5 | TRBV11-2 | . | ASSPNLGAGRNQPQH
TRBJ1-1 | TRBV3-1/TRBV3-2 | . | ASSQDGGRDTEAF
TRBJ1-2 | TRBV3-1/TRBV3-2 | . | ASSPTPDIDGYT
TRBJ1-1 | TRBV6-1 | . | ASSDPRAEAF
TRBJ2-1 | TRBV6-5 | TRBD2 | ASKRGSGVVNEQF
TRBJ1-6 | TRBV10-1 | TRBD1 | ASSGNRGAESPLH
TRBJ1-6 | TRBV27 | TRBD1 | ASSISTGVDNSPLH
TRBJ1-1 | TRBV10-3 | . | AISVQVNTEAF
TRBJ2-1 | TRBV7-9 | TRBD2 | ASSSGTRVYEQF
TRBJ2-2 | TRBV28 | . | ASSLTGGTGELF
TRBJ2-1 | TRBV7-3 | TRBD1 | ASSFGTGTYEQF
TRBJ1-2 | TRBV10-3 | . | AISESPTVNYGYT
TRBJ2-1 | TRBV30 | . | AWRGGAEQF
TRBJ1-2 | TRBV30 | TRBD1 | AWSRQGNYGYT
TRBJ1-5 | TRBV18 | TRBD1 | ASSPTQGADQPQH